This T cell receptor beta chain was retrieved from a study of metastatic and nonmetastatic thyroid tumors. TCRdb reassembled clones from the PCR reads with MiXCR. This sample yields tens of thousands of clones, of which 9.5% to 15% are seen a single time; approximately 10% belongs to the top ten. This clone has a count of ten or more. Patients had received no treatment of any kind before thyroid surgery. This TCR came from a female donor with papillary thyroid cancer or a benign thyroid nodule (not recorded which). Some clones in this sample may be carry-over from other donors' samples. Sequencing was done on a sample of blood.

CDR3 in amino acids: CASSIGQGEETQYF. CDR3 nucleotide sequence: TGTGCCAGTAGTATTGGACAGGGCGAAGAGACCCAGTACTTC. The chain recombines TRBV19 with TRBJ2-5; TRBD1 matches 8 bases. V lost 3 bases and J lost 3; bases outside the gene matches: 3. Per germline, CDR1 LNHDA and CDR2 SQIVND (reference sequence). The CDR3 extends over 14 amino acids.